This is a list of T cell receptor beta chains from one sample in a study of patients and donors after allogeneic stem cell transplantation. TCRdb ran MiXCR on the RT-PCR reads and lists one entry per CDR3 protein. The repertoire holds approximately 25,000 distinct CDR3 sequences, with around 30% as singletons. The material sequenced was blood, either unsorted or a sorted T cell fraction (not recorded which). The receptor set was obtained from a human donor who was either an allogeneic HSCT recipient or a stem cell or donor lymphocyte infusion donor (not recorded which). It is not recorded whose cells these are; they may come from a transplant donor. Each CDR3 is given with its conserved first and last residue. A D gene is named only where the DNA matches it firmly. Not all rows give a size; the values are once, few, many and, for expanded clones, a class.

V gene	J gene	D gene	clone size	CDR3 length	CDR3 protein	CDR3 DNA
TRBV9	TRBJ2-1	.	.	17	CASSVRTLPYSYNEQFF	TGTGCCAGCAGCGTTCGGACACTACCTTACTCCTACAATGAGCAGTTCTTC
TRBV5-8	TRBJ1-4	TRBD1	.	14	CASSRDRPGGKLFF	TGTGCCAGCAGCCGGGACAGGCCCGGGGGGAAACTGTTTTTT
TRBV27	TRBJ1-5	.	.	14	CASSLWGGHQPQHF	TGTGCCAGCAGTTTGTGGGGTGGCCATCAGCCCCAGCATTTT
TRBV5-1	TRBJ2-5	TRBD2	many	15	CASSDTGTSQETQYF	TGCGCCAGCAGCGACACTGGGACTAGCCAAGAGACCCAGTACTTC
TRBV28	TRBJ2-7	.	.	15	CASSAGKHFFYEQYF	TGTGCCAGCAGTGCCGGTAAACACTTCTTCTACGAGCAGTACTTC
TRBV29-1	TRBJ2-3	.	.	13	CSERGGNTDTQYF	TGCAGCGAGAGAGGGGGGAACACAGATACGCAGTATTTT
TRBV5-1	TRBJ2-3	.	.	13	CASSSPTLDTQYF	TGCGCCAGCAGCTCCCCGACATTGGATACGCAGTATTTT
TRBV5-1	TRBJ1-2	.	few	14	CASSYGTLNYGYTF	TGCGCCAGCAGCTACGGGACACTAAACTATGGCTACACCTTC
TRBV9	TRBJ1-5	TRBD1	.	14	CASSPDRDTQPQHF	TGTGCCAGCAGCCCAGACAGGGATACTCAGCCCCAGCATTTT
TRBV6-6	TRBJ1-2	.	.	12	CASSYGNYGYTF	TGTGCCAGCAGTTACGGGAACTATGGCTACACCTTC
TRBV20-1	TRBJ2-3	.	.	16	CSASKDATIFTDTQYF	TGCAGTGCTAGTAAGGATGCTACAATATTCACAGATACGCAGTATTTT
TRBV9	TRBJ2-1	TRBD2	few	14	CASSKTSGGNEQFF	TGTGCCAGCAGCAAAACTAGCGGGGGCAATGAGCAGTTCTTC
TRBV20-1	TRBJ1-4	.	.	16	CSAKNLRPGAFEKLFF	TGCAGTGCTAAAAACCTCCGCCCCGGGGCGTTTGAAAAACTGTTTTTT
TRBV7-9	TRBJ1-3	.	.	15	CASSVDGAAGNTIYF	TGTGCCAGCAGCGTTGACGGGGCGGCTGGAAACACCATATATTTT
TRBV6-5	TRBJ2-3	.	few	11	CASSKEDTQYF	TGTGCCAGCAGTAAGGAGGATACGCAGTATTTT
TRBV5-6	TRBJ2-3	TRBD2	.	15	CASSPLAGATDTQYF	TGTGCCAGCAGCCCGTTAGCGGGGGCCACAGATACGCAGTATTTT
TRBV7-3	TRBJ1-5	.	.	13	CASSRGRNQPQHF	TGTGCCAGCAGCAGGGGTCGGAATCAGCCCCAGCATTTT
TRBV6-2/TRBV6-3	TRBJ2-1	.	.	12	CASREEYNEQFF	TGTGCCAGCAGGGAGGAATACAATGAGCAGTTCTTC
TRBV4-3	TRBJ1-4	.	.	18	CASSSPGRVSTTNEKLFF	TGCGCCAGCAGCTCCCCCGGGAGAGTCAGTACAACTAATGAAAAACTGTTTTTT
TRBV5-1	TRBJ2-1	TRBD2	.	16	CASSRLSGGAGNEQFF	TGCGCCAGCAGCCGCCTAAGCGGGGGGGCCGGGAATGAGCAGTTCTTC
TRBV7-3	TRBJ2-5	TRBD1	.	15	CASARRTGVLQTQYF	TGTGCCAGTGCTCGCCGGACAGGGGTTCTTCAGACCCAGTACTTC
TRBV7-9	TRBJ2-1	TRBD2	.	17	CASSTPRRGGARNEQFF	TGTGCCAGCAGCACCCCTAGACGCGGGGGGGCTCGGAATGAGCAGTTCTTC
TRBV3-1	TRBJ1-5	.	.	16	CASPPASGTSNQPQHF	TGTGCCAGCCCCCCAGCCTCTGGTACCAGCAATCAGCCCCAGCATTTT
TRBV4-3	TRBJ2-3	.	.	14	CASSRDSRADTQYF	TGCGCCAGCAGCCGTGACAGTAGGGCAGATACGCAGTATTTT
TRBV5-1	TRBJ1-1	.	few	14	CASSLGQGSTEAFF	TGCGCCAGCAGCTTGGGGCAGGGAAGCACTGAAGCTTTCTTT
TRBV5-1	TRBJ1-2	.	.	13	CASSLAGDRGYTF	TGCGCCAGCAGCTTGGCCGGGGATAGGGGCTACACCTTC
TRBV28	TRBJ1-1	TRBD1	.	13	CASRSGGDTEAFF	TGTGCCAGCAGGTCAGGGGGGGACACTGAAGCTTTCTTT
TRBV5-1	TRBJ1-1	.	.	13	CASSLEHLTEAFF	TGCGCCAGCAGCTTGGAGCATCTCACTGAAGCTTTCTTT
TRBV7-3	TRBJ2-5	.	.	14	CASSLSGPQETQYF	TGTGCCAGCAGCTTAAGTGGCCCCCAAGAGACCCAGTACTTC